This TCR beta chain was observed in a study of radiotherapy plus CTLA-4 blockade in lung cancer. In chemo-refractory metastatic non-small-cell lung cancer, patients got ipilimumab CTLA-4 blockade together with focal radiation. Produced via immunoSEQ multiplex PCR; TCRdb's table is partial and in-frame only. Seen here are roughly 85,000 clones, more than 75% observed once, and the top ten hold 16%. About this clone: Its antigen is still unknown.

Findings and caveats of the study: Some TCR clones had been derived from tumors. These clones expanded in peripheral blood after radiotherapy plus ipilimumab.

Germline assignment: CDR1 SGDLS and CDR2 YYNGEE. CDR3 length: 14 amino acids. The germline V and J ends were trimmed by 0 bases and 7 bases, with 13 bases remaining between them. The chain combines TRBV9 with TRBJ1-2; D possibly corresponds to TRBD1 (5 bases). The origin of this receptor is a human donor with non-small cell lung cancer that progressed on radiotherapy plus ipilimumab. The source material was peripheral blood, sampled from a patient treated with radiotherapy plus ipilimumab. The CDR3 sequence is CASSVGGSGLGYTF. DNA for the CDR3: TGTGCCAGCAGCGTAGGGGGCAGTGGCCTTGGCTACACCTTC. Complete variable domain (other parts from reference TRBV9 and TRBJ1-2): DSGVTQTPKHLITATGQRVTLRCSPRSGDLSVYWYQQSLDQGLQFLIQYYNGEERAKGNILERFSAQQFPDLHSELNLSSLELGDSALYFCASSVGGSGLGYTFGSGTRLTVV.